The 10 T cell receptor beta chains below come from one sample, sequenced in a study of vaccination effects on CD4 cells after COVID-19. CD4+ T cells specific for antigen were expanded with viral peptide pools by the ViraFEST assay before sequencing. It was after 10 days of culture that CD4+ T cells were isolated. Nucleocapsid antibody tests were negative, and the vaccine recipients had no prior SARS-CoV-2 infection. No antigen is known for these receptors. Libraries were prepared by immunoSEQ multiplex PCR; TCRdb keeps only in-frame clonotypes and omits some of them. The profile shows approximately 74,000 clones, approximately 74% of them singletons. The sample consisted of CD4+ T cells from PBMCs cultured with HCoV-NL63 spike peptides, taken before COVID-19 vaccination. The receptor source for this set is a human donor who received a COVID-19 vaccine.

The chain joins TRBV12-3 or TRBV12-4 to TRBJ2-2; D call uncertain. The ends were cut back, 2 bases at V and 1 base at J, with 2 bases in the middle. The CDR3 is made up of 13 amino acids. The CDR3 nucleotides read TGTGCCAGCAGTTTAATGAACACCGGGGAGCTGTTTTTT. Its protein product is CASSLMNTGELFF.

This sequence joins TRBV23-1 and TRBJ1-2; no clear D gene. Being an ORF, TRBV23-1 has a function that is uncertain. Deletions cut 0 bases from V and 3 bases from J, with 14 bases between. The CDR3 is 16 amino acids. In DNA form, the CDR3 reads TGCGCCAGCAGTCAATCCGACGACGCTATGGACTATGGCTACACCTTC. Residues: CASSQSDDAMDYGYTF.

This clone was seen only a few times. CDR3 sequence: CASSLGGGAYNEQFF. CDR3 nucleotides: TGCGCCAGCAGCTTGGGAGGGGGGGCATACAATGAGCAGTTCTTC. The chain recombines TRBV5-1 with TRBJ2-1; TRBD2 is a possible D gene (7 bases). This CDR3 is built from 15 residues. CDR1 is SGHRS, CDR2 YFSETQ, per germline. The V end lost 0 bases, the J end lost 4 bases, and 11 bases lay between the germline ends. Full variable domain (rest looked up from reference TRBV5-1 and TRBJ2-1): KAGVTQTPRYLIKTRGQQVTLSCSPISGHRSVSWYQQTPGQGLQFLFEYFSETQRNKGNFPGRFSGRQFSNSRSEMNVSTLELGDSALYLCASSLGGGAYNEQFFGPGTRLTVL.

The chain employs TRBV6-2 or TRBV6-3 and TRBJ2-4; D may be TRBD1 or TRBD2 (5 bases each). The V end was cut by 2 bases, the J end by 0 bases, with 14 bases between. There are 17 residues in the CDR3. Germline CDR1 MNHEY, CDR2 SVGEGT. The CDR3 spells CASSYPPTGLAKNIQYF. The CDR3, as DNA: TGTGCCAGCAGTTACCCGCCAACGGGGCTAGCCAAAAACATTCAGTACTTC.

This clone was counted once. CDR3 nucleotides: TGTGCCAGCAGCTTTCGGGGGGGCCAAGAGACCCAGTACTTC. Protein sequence: CASSFRGGQETQYF. This sequence joins TRBV5-4 and TRBJ2-5; 8 nucleotides agree with TRBD2. J lost 1 base, V lost 2 bases, and 1 base had no gene match. Germline CDR1 is SGHNT and CDR2 is YYREEE (reference sequence). The CDR3 extends over 14 amino acids.

J is TRBJ2-7 and V is TRBV6-5; 8 positions match TRBD1. The CDR3 runs to 12 residues. V lost 6 bases, J lost 7 bases, and 5 bases stayed unmatched. Germline CDR1 reads MNHEY; CDR2 reads SVGAGI. Written as DNA, the CDR3 is TGTGCCAGCAGCTCGACAGGGGTGGAGCAGTACGTC. Protein sequence: CASSSTGVEQYV.

The chain is built from TRBV5-6 and TRBJ1-2; D gene unclear. Trimming cost V 0 bases and J 8 bases, with 8 bases left between them. The V gene's germline CDR1 is SGHDT and CDR2 YYEEEE. CDR3 length: 12 amino acids. CDR3 residues: CASSLVPGGYTF. In DNA, the CDR3 is TGTGCCAGCAGCTTGGTTCCGGGCGGCTACACCTTC. Variable domain in full (rest from reference TRBV5-6 and TRBJ1-2): DAGVTQSPTHLIKTRGQQVTLRCSPKSGHDTVSWYQQALGQGPQFIFQYYEEEERQRGNFPDRFSGHQFPNYSSELNVNALLLGDSALYLCASSLVPGGYTFGSGTRLTVV.

This clone turned up a few times. The chain links TRBV7-3 to TRBJ2-1; 8 nucleotides line up with TRBD2. This CDR3 has 15 residues. J lost 3 bases, V lost 5 bases, and 6 bases had no gene match. The germline V gene encodes CDR1 SGHTA and CDR2 FQGTGA. CDR3 protein: CASSIPGGVYNEQFF. DNA of the CDR3: TGTGCCAGCAGCATCCCGGGAGGGGTCTACAATGAGCAGTTCTTC.

The chain couples TRBV5-1 to TRBJ1-3; the D is unclear. Trimming took 0 bases from V and 0 from J, leaving 13 bases between them. The CDR3 is 17 residues long. The germline gives CDR1 SGHRS, CDR2 YFSETQ. CDR3 in amino acids: CASSLDPRAHSGNTIYF. As DNA, the CDR3 is TGCGCCAGCAGCTTGGACCCCCGGGCCCACTCTGGAAACACCATATATTTT. The full variable domain, rest sourced from reference TRBV5-1 and TRBJ1-3, is KAGVTQTPRYLIKTRGQQVTLSCSPISGHRSVSWYQQTPGQGLQFLFEYFSETQRNKGNFPGRFSGRQFSNSRSEMNVSTLELGDSALYLCASSLDPRAHSGNTIYFGEGSWLTVV.

This clone turned up a few times. The rearrangement uses TRBV4-3 and TRBJ1-2; TRBD1 aligns across 11 bases. CDR1 LGHNA and CDR2 YSLEER come from the germline V gene. Trimming took 3 bases from V and 3 from J; bases not matched to a gene: 3. CDR3 size: 15 residues. This chain's CDR3 is CASSQGTGGYYGYTF. Here the CDR3 DNA reads TGCGCCAGCAGCCAGGGGACAGGGGGTTACTATGGCTACACCTTC.